A single sample gave rise to the 32 T cell receptor beta chains below, sequenced in a study of T-cell memory formation after mild COVID-19. TCRdb fed the 5' RACE reads into MiXCR, producing one record per CDR3 protein. Of hundreds of thousands of distinct CDR3 sequences in the sample, roughly 18% were seen once. The specimen was PBMCs or a T cell subset sorted from them (not recorded which). These receptors were collected from an adult woman who had mild COVID-19 (a few samples of this study predate the infection). Cell type and time point are not known.

V gene TRBV6-2 or TRBV6-3 combines with J gene TRBJ2-7; tentative D call: TRBD2 (5 bases). Trimming took 8 bases from V and 0 from J, leaving 17 bases between them. This CDR3 is 15 amino acids long. Germline lookup yields CDR1 MNHEY and CDR2 SVGEGT. The CDR3 coding sequence is TGTGCCAGCCGAAGACGAGGGCAAATCTCCTACGAGCAGTACTTC. Residues: CASRRRGQISYEQYF.

Of note for this clonotype: A junction end diverges from the germline sequence, so it may reflect a read error. The chain is built from TRBV7-9 and TRBJ2-7; TRBD1 aligns across 7 bases. The CDR3 contains 16 residues. Germline lookup yields CDR1 SEHNR and CDR2 FQNEAQ (reference sequence). CDR3 nucleotides: TGTGCCAGCAGCTGGACGATCCGGGACAGCGTGTACGGGCAGTACTTC. Protein sequence: CASSWTIRDSVYGQYF.

CDR3 nucleotide sequence: TGTGCCAGCAGCTCAGACATTTTTGCGCCCCAGCATTTT. Protein product: CASSSDIFAPQHF. The genes are TRBV7-7 and TRBJ1-5, with D unclear. Trimming cost V 4 bases and J 9 bases, with 13 bases left between them. CDR3 length: 13 amino acids. CDR1 is SSHAT and CDR2 is FNYEAQ in the germline V gene (reference sequence).

The chain recombines TRBV20-1 with TRBJ2-7, with no clear D. The V gene's germline CDR1 is DFQATT and CDR2 SNEGSKA (reference sequence). The CDR3 spans 12 residues. V lost 1 base, J lost 6 bases, and 10 bases lay in between. CDR3 DNA sequence: TGCAGTGCTAGAGGCTCCGGTGGCGAGCAGTACTTC. Translating gives CSARGSGGEQYF.

This clonotype was detected only a few times. The chain combines TRBV13 with TRBJ2-7; 7 bases are a match to TRBD1. CDR1 is PRHDT and CDR2 is FYEKMQ in the germline V gene (reference sequence). The CDR3 is 16 amino acids. J lost 0 bases, V lost 6 bases, and 11 bases had no gene match. For the CDR3, the DNA is TGTGCCAGCAGTCTTATGACGGGACAGCTCTCCTACGAGCAGTACTTC. As protein: CASSLMTGQLSYEQYF.

This clonotype was recorded a few times. V gene TRBV7-9 combines with J gene TRBJ1-6, with D unresolved. V lost 5 bases, J lost 5 bases, and 13 bases lay in between. Germline CDR1 reads SEHNR; CDR2 reads FQNEAQ (reference sequence). This CDR3 contains 15 residues. This chain's CDR3 is CASSPGTANNSPLHF. The CDR3 region has the DNA TGTGCCAGCAGCCCAGGCACAGCGAATAATTCACCCCTCCACTTT.

This clonotype has ten or more counts. One end of the junction does not line up with germline, which may come from a read error. The CDR3 here is CSVENRLAGALSIF. As DNA, the CDR3 is TGCAGCGTAGAAAACAGACTAGCGGGAGCCCTTAGCATCTTC. This chain joins TRBV29-1 and TRBJ2-1, with TRBD2 matching 12 bases. The germline CDR1 and CDR2 sequences are SQVTM and ANQGSEA. The CDR3 extends over 14 amino acids.

The chain couples TRBV4-1 to TRBJ1-5; D is unclear. In germline, CDR1 is MGHRA, CDR2 YSYEKL. CDR3 length equals 17 residues. Between the trimmed V and J ends, which lost 0 bases and 0 bases, there was a span of 12 bases. CDR3 loop: CASSQEVRVNSNQPQHF. The CDR3 bases are TGCGCCAGCAGCCAAGAGGTTAGGGTGAATAGCAATCAGCCCCAGCATTTT.

Concerning this clonotype: A read error may account for a junction end that differs from germline. The genes are TRBV30 and TRBJ2-3; the match to TRBD2 covers 11 bases. CDR3 length: 15 amino acids. CDR1 and CDR2 from the germline V gene are GTSNPN and SVGIG (reference sequence). As DNA, the CDR3 is TGTGCCTGGAATAGACTAGCGGGGAGCACGGATACGCAGTATTTT. Translated, it gives CAWNRLAGSTDTQYF.

This chain joins TRBV19 and TRBJ2-7, with TRBD2 as a possible D gene (6 bases). CDR3 length equals 15 residues. CDR1 and CDR2 from the germline V gene are LNHDA and SQIVND (reference sequence). Trimming removed 2 bases from V and 7 bases from J, with 18 bases in between. This CDR3 is CASSITGGLSQEQYF. The CDR3 nucleotides read TGTGCCAGTAGTATAACCGGGGGACTTTCGCAAGAGCAGTACTTC.

This clonotype was observed many times. V gene TRBV20-1 combines with J gene TRBJ1-2; D possibly corresponds to TRBD1 (5 bases). Deletions cut 4 bases from V and 10 bases from J, with 19 bases between. The germline gives CDR1 DFQATT, CDR2 SNEGSKA (reference sequence). The CDR3 is 13 residues long. The CDR3 spells CSANKGRQFHYTF. The CDR3 coding sequence is TGCAGTGCTAACAAAGGGCGACAGTTTCACTACACCTTC.

This clonotype was observed a handful of times. The junction departs from germline at one end; a sequencing error may be responsible. This rearrangement joins TRBV7-9 to TRBJ2-1; D tentatively fits TRBD1 or TRBD2 (5 bases each). The CDR3 has 12 residues. The germline CDR1 and CDR2 sequences are SEHNR and FQNEAQ (reference sequence). CDR3 bases: TGCGCCTCGGGACCCGGATACAATGAGCAGTTCTTC. Amino acid sequence: CASGPGYNEQFF.

This clonotype was found a few times. This rearrangement joins TRBV27 to TRBJ2-7; D is unclear. V was cut by 0 bases and J by 4 bases, with 7 bases left in between. The V gene's germline CDR1 is MNHEY and CDR2 SMNVEV (reference sequence). The CDR3 contains 13 residues. The CDR3 protein is CASSLSVGYEQYF. CDR3 coding DNA: TGTGCCAGCAGTTTATCGGTAGGGTACGAGCAGTACTTC.

In this sample, this clonotype turned up a few times. The chain employs TRBV4-2 and TRBJ2-2; TRBD2 agrees at 10 bases. Germline V lookup: CDR1 LGHNA, CDR2 YNFKEQ. This CDR3 spans 15 amino acids. V lost 4 bases to trimming and J lost 7 bases; unmatched junction nucleotides: 6. CDR3 nucleotide sequence: TGTGCCAGCAGCCCGCTAGCGGGAGAGGTCGGGGAGCTGTTTTTT. This encodes CASSPLAGEVGELFF.

This clonotype was found a few times. The chain is built from TRBV10-3 and TRBJ1-1; TRBD1 might be the D (5 bases). CDR1 and CDR2 (germline): ENHRY, SYGVKD. This CDR3 is 13 amino acids long. V lost 4 bases to trimming and J lost 5 bases, with 11 bases between them. As DNA, the CDR3 is TGTGCCATCAGTGTTGGGACGATGACTGAAGCTTTCTTT. Translated, it gives CAISVGTMTEAFF.

The rearrangement links TRBV7-2 to TRBJ2-1; 8 nucleotides align to TRBD1. CDR3 length equals 16 residues. Germline V gene data show CDR1 as SGHTA and CDR2 as FQGNSA. Unmatched junction bases numbered 8, after V lost 4 bases and J lost 3 bases. The CDR3 region has the DNA TGTGCCAGCAGCTCGCGAATGGGACAGGACTACAATGAGCAGTTCTTC. Protein: CASSSRMGQDYNEQFF.

Only a few counts were recorded for this clonotype. The chain carries TRBV5-1 and TRBJ1-2, with 9 bases that match TRBD1. The CDR3 covers 14 residues. J was trimmed by 4 bases and V by 3 bases; bases with no gene match: 4. Germline V gene sequence: CDR1 SGHRS, CDR2 YFSETQ. In DNA, the CDR3 is TGCGCCAGCAGCTCGGGGACAGGGACCTATGGCTACACCTTC. Protein product: CASSSGTGTYGYTF.

The V and J genes are TRBV5-4 and TRBJ2-7, with 9 nucleotides matching TRBD2. Germline CDR1 and CDR2: SGHNT and YYREEE (reference sequence). The V segment lost 3 bases and the J segment 5 bases; nucleotides outside the gene matches: 6. The CDR3 totals 14 residues. The chain's CDR3 is CASSYGTSTHEQYF. In DNA form, the CDR3 reads TGTGCCAGCAGCTACGGGACTAGCACCCACGAGCAGTACTTC.

This clonotype was detected ten times or more. The rearrangement joins TRBV7-2 to TRBJ2-5; D is possibly TRBD2 (5 bases). V was trimmed by 1 base and J by 5 bases, leaving 8 bases between them. CDR3 length: 13 residues. Germline V gives CDR1 SGHTA, CDR2 FQGNSA. In DNA form, the CDR3 reads TGTGCCAGCAGCTTAGATCGGAGGGAGACCCAGTACTTC. As protein: CASSLDRRETQYF.

The chain is built from TRBV6-2 or TRBV6-3 and TRBJ2-7; 11 nucleotides match TRBD1. The germline CDR1 and CDR2 sequences are MNHEY and SVGEGT. V lost 2 bases and J lost 0; bases outside the gene matches: 0. CDR3 length equals 15 residues. CDR3 DNA: TGTGCCAGCAGTTACGGGACAGGGGGCTCCTACGAGCAGTACTTC. It translates to CASSYGTGGSYEQYF.

This clonotype has just a few counts. A much larger clonotype is one base distant, so this may be a read error. The chain combines TRBV7-9 with TRBJ2-1; D is undetermined. Germline CDR1 reads SEHNR; CDR2 reads FQNEAQ (reference sequence). CDR3 length: 13 residues. V lost 3 bases, J lost 3 bases, and 6 bases lay in between. This CDR3 is CASSFPVYNEQFF. The DNA of the CDR3 is TGTGCCAGCAGCTTTCCAGTCTACAATGAGCAGTTCTTC.

In this sample, this clonotype turned up a few times. V and J are TRBV25-1 and TRBJ1-2; maybe TRBD1 (6 bases). V gave up 6 bases and J gave up 3 bases, with 20 bases separating them. This CDR3 has 16 residues. The germline gives CDR1 MGHDK, CDR2 SYGVNS. This CDR3 reads CASSEGGAAGDYGYTF. CDR3 coding DNA: TGTGCCAGCAGCGAGGGGGGGGCAGCCGGGGACTATGGCTACACCTTC.

In the case of this clonotype: One end of the junction is discordant with germline, which a read error may explain. The rearrangement joins TRBV20-1 to TRBJ1-1; D unclear. Germline V gives CDR1 DFQATT, CDR2 SNEGSKA (reference sequence). The CDR3 runs 12 residues. This CDR3 is CSDRGPNTEAFF. Here the CDR3 DNA reads TGCAGTGATAGAGGGCCGAACACTGAAGCTTTCTTT.

V gene TRBV6-6 combines with J gene TRBJ1-3, with a weak D call TRBD1 (6 bases). The germline V gene encodes CDR1 MNHNY and CDR2 SVGAGI (reference sequence). This CDR3 is built from 16 residues. The V and J ends lost 6 bases and 3 bases respectively, with 18 bases between them. The CDR3 loop reads CASSQTVAQGGNTIYF. DNA for the CDR3: TGTGCCAGCAGCCAGACGGTGGCACAGGGTGGAAACACCATATATTTT.

This clonotype was recorded many times. The chain recombines TRBV7-8 with TRBJ2-1; tentatively, D is TRBD1 (6 bases). Germline V CDR1 and CDR2: SGHVS, FQNEAQ. The CDR3 sequence is 13 residues long. The V and J ends lost 5 bases and 9 bases respectively, with 14 bases between them. This CDR3 reads CASSDQQGLEQFF. The CDR3, as DNA: TGTGCCAGCAGCGATCAACAGGGCCTTGAGCAGTTCTTC.

J is TRBJ2-2 and V is TRBV5-1, with 10 bases lining up with TRBD2. Trimming cost V 4 bases and J 0 bases; bases outside gene matches: 9. The V gene's germline CDR1 is SGHRS and CDR2 YFSETQ. The CDR3 is 18 amino acids. DNA for the CDR3: TGCGCCAGCAGCCTATGGAGTCTAGCGGGGGCGAACACCGGGGAGCTGTTTTTT. Amino acid sequence: CASSLWSLAGANTGELFF.

This clonotype was detected ten times or more. The chain combines TRBV24-1 with TRBJ2-3, with TRBD1 as a possible D gene (5 bases). The CDR3 runs to 16 residues. Germline CDR1 is KGHDR and CDR2 is SFDVKD. V was trimmed by 7 bases and J by 0 bases, leaving 16 bases between them. CDR3 amino acids: CATSTPDSTSTDTQYF. In nucleotides, the CDR3 is TGTGCCACCAGCACACCTGACAGTACTAGCACAGATACGCAGTATTTT.

The table lists this clonotype with many counts. V usage is TRBV14 and J usage is TRBJ2-3; 10 bases are a match to TRBD2. Germline V gene lookup returns CDR1 SGHDN and CDR2 FVKESK. Trimming at V came to 4 bases and at J to 1 base, leaving 11 bases not matched to a gene. The CDR3 totals 18 residues. CDR3 protein: CASSLGSGRARGTDTQYF. The CDR3 nucleotides are TGTGCCAGCAGCCTGGGAAGCGGGAGGGCCAGGGGCACAGATACGCAGTATTTT. The full variable domain, completed using reference TRBV14 and TRBJ2-3, is EAGVTQFPSHSVIEKGQTVTLRCDPISGHDNLYWYRRVMGKEIKFLLHFVKESKQDESGMPNNRFLAERTGGTYSTLKVQPAELEDSGVYFCASSLGSGRARGTDTQYFGPGTRLTVL.

V usage is TRBV9 and J usage is TRBJ2-2, with D possibly TRBD1 on 5 matching bases. The CDR3 is 15 amino acids. Trimming pared 0 bases from V and 7 bases from J, leaving 13 bases between. The germline CDR1 and CDR2 sequences are SGDLS and YYNGEE. The CDR3 DNA is TGTGCCAGCAGCGTAGTGGAAGGGGTTGGCGGGGAGCTGTTTTTT. Protein product: CASSVVEGVGGELFF.

This clonotype was seen a few times. J is TRBJ2-7 and V is TRBV20-1; D may be TRBD2 (6 bases). The CDR3 runs to 11 residues. Trimming cost V 5 bases and J 9 bases, with 14 bases left between them. Germline V CDR1 and CDR2: DFQATT, SNEGSKA (reference sequence). CDR3 protein: CSAPQAGSQYF. The CDR3 DNA is TGCAGTGCTCCTCAAGCGGGTTCGCAGTACTTC.

This sequence joins TRBV24-1 and TRBJ1-1, with D maybe TRBD1 (6 bases). Per the germline V gene, CDR1 is KGHDR and CDR2 is SFDVKD. The CDR3 spans 14 residues. Trimming stripped 9 bases from V and 6 bases from J, with 19 bases between. The CDR3 region is CATGTDRRPSEAFF. In nucleotides, the CDR3 is TGTGCCACCGGGACCGACAGGCGTCCCTCTGAAGCTTTCTTT.

This clonotype was observed a handful of times. V usage is TRBV29-1 and J usage is TRBJ2-1; 8 bases agree with TRBD2. CDR1 is SQVTM, CDR2 ANQGSEA, per germline. The V gene end was trimmed by 7 bases and the J gene end by 7 bases; junction bases not matched to a gene: 21. This CDR3 region has 17 residues. The CDR3 coding sequence is TGCAGCGACTCAACTCCCGGGCAGCGGGAGATCGGGAATGAGCAGTTCTTC. This codes for CSDSTPGQREIGNEQFF.